This T cell receptor (beta chain) was recovered during a study of blood T cells in healthy people across ages. Study information: About one barcoded beta molecule per two T cells was captured by template switching.

Each sample yielded at least 6 million isolated PBMCs. The authors extracted at least 5.5 micrograms of total RNA per sample. Study-wide results and limits: Estimated diversity across one million T cells was deemed an underestimate.

On this clonotype: Its specificity is not known.

A sample-barcoded 5' primer and a J-beta primer mix were used in a second PCR of roughly 7 to 11 cycles. TCRdb ran MiXCR on the 5' RACE reads and lists one entry per CDR3 protein. In the table there are roughly 700,000 distinct CDR3 sequences, more than 40% of which are singletons. Trimming cost V 5 bases and J 0 bases, with 8 bases left between them. Germline CDR1 and CDR2: SGHRS and YFSETQ. The CDR3 contains 14 residues. This rearrangement joins TRBV5-1 to TRBJ1-4; D unclear. Sequenced input: blood. The sequence derives from a woman aged 55-69 years in good health. The CDR3 sequence: CASRVGATNEKLFF. CDR3 sequence (DNA): TGCGCCAGCAGGGTCGGAGCAACTAATGAAAAACTGTTTTTT. The variable domain in full, completed from reference TRBV5-1 and TRBJ1-4, reads KAGVTQTPRYLIKTRGQQVTLSCSPISGHRSVSWYQQTPGQGLQFLFEYFSETQRNKGNFPGRFSGRQFSNSRSEMNVSTLELGDSALYLCASRVGATNEKLFFGSGTQLSVL.